The 3 T cell receptor beta chains below come from one sample, sequenced in a study of vaccination and CD4 T cells after COVID-19. The Oncomine TCR Beta short-read assay sequenced DNA from cultured CD4+ T cells. MiXCR, run by TCRdb on the PCR reads, gives a single entry per CDR3 protein. The sample holds around 4,200 distinct CDR3 sequences, around a third seen once. Antigens of these TCRs are unknown. Treatment given: 10-day PBMC culture with coronavirus spike peptide pools or control peptides (ViraFEST assay). Collection of the unexposed donor's CD4+ T cells took place before the COVID-19 pandemic (2011-2018). Sequencing was done on a sample of CD4+ T cells from blood, cultured in vitro. Receptors were obtained from a human donor in good health.

V and J are TRBV15 and TRBJ2-4, with TRBD2 as a possible D gene (6 bases). Trimming took off 0 bases at V and 2 bases at J, with 8 bases between the two ends. Germline loops: CDR1 LNHNV, CDR2 YYDKDF (reference sequence). The CDR3 is 15 amino acids. For the CDR3, the DNA is TGTGCCACCAGCAGAGAGGGGGGTACCAAAAACATTCAGTACTTC. Translation: CATSREGGTKNIQYF. Supplemented by reference TRBV15 and TRBJ2-4, the full variable domain reads DAMVIQNPRYQVTQFGKPVTLSCSQTLNHNVMYWYQQKSSQAPKLLFHYYDKDFNNEADTPDNFQSRRPNTSFCFLDIRSPGLGDTAMYLCATSREGGTKNIQYFGAGTRLSVL.

This chain links TRBV18 with TRBJ1-6, with D possibly TRBD1 on 6 matching bases. Per the germline V gene, CDR1 is KGHSH and CDR2 is LQKENI. CDR3 length: 16 amino acids. Trimming shortened V by 6 bases and J by 7 bases, and 19 bases separated the two germline ends. The CDR3 DNA reads as TGTGCCAGCTCGTATACAGGGACGGGTTACAATTCACCCCTCCACTTT. Amino acids: CASSYTGTGYNSPLHF.

This clonotype showed up just a few times. The rearrangement links TRBV7-9 to TRBJ1-5; weak D call: TRBD1 (6 bases). The germline V gene encodes CDR1 SEHNR and CDR2 FQNEAQ (reference sequence). The CDR3 length is 12 residues. Trimming removed 4 bases from V and 11 bases from J, with 12 bases in between. The CDR3 region has the DNA TGTGCCAGCAGCTACAACAGGGAAGCCCAGCATTTT. Its protein product is CASSYNREAQHF.